Shown below are 13 T cell receptor beta chains from a single sample sequenced in a study of T cells in Graves' hyperthyroidism and ophthalmopathy. RNA transcripts were the template for amplifying TCR beta CDR3 regions. TCR CDR3 regions were first amplified by RT-PCR with HTBI primers. TCRdb redid the calling of the multiplex PCR reads with MiXCR, one entry per CDR3 protein. The repertoire holds about half a million distinct CDR3 sequences, roughly 22% seen once, with 49% in the top ten. Sequenced material: blood. These TCRs come from a woman in her 70s with Graves' ophthalmopathy.

This clonotype was counted only a few times. This chain uses TRBV18 with TRBJ1-5, with D perhaps TRBD1 (5 bases). Deletions cut 4 bases from V and 11 bases from J, with 9 bases between. The CDR3 is made up of 11 amino acids. CDR1 is KGHSH and CDR2 is LQKENI in the germline V gene. CDR3 DNA sequence: TGTGCCAGCTCACTGGGAGGGGCCCAGCATTTT. This sequence encodes CASSLGGAQHF.

This clonotype was counted at least ten times. The chain joins TRBV2 to TRBJ2-2, with 8 bases lining up with TRBD1. J lost 4 bases, V lost 11 bases, and 12 bases had no gene match. The CDR3 has 15 residues. Germline V gives CDR1 SNHLY, CDR2 FYNNEI. As DNA, the CDR3 is TGTGCCTCCTCATGGGACAGGCCGGGCACCGGGGAGCTGTTTTTT. Encoded protein: CASSWDRPGTGELFF.

This clonotype was detected only a few times. The chain couples TRBV20-1 to TRBJ1-4; 7 bases match TRBD1. Germline trimming cut 1 base from V and 6 bases from J; bases unmatched to any gene: 5. The germline CDR1 and CDR2 sequences are DFQATT and SNEGSKA (reference sequence). This CDR3 is 14 amino acids long. DNA for the CDR3: TGCAGTGCTAGAGTGGGGCAGGGGGATGAAAAACTGTTTTTT. This gives the protein CSARVGQGDEKLFF.

V gene TRBV30 combines with J gene TRBJ1-1, with no clear D. Trimming took off 2 bases at V and 1 base at J, with 8 bases between the two ends. The CDR3 contains 13 residues. Germline V gene sequence: CDR1 GTSNPN, CDR2 SVGIG (reference sequence). The DNA of the CDR3 is TGTGCCTGGAGTTTGTACGAGAACACTGAAGCTTTCTTT. It yields the protein CAWSLYENTEAFF.

V is TRBV7-9 and J is TRBJ1-2; D gene unclear. The ends were cut back, 3 bases at V and 4 bases at J, with 12 bases in the middle. In germline, CDR1 is SEHNR, CDR2 FQNEAQ (reference sequence). There are 14 residues in the CDR3. The CDR3 region is CASSLGLNIYGYTF. The CDR3 DNA sequence: TGTGCCAGCAGCTTGGGTCTCAATATCTATGGCTACACCTTC.

On this clonotype itself: One junction end disagrees with the germline gene, perhaps due to a read error. V is TRBV7-9 and J is TRBJ2-7; 9 nucleotides align to TRBD1. CDR1 is SEHNR, CDR2 FQNEAQ, per germline (reference sequence). The CDR3 spans 14 residues. The CDR3 DNA reads as TGTGCCAGCAGTTTAGGACAGGGGATTTACGAGCAGTACTTC. Translated: CASSLGQGIYEQYF.

The chain recombines TRBV12-3 or TRBV12-4 with TRBJ2-2; D remains ambiguous. The ends were cut back, 5 bases at V and 5 bases at J, with 15 bases in the middle. This CDR3 contains 15 residues. DNA for the CDR3: TGTGCCAGCAGTGACGGTCTAGGTGTTACCGGGGAGCTGTTTTTT. This encodes CASSDGLGVTGELFF.

This CDR3 reads CASSQGGGRVYGYTF. In nucleotides, the CDR3 is TGCGCCAGCAGCCAAGGCGGGGGTCGTGTGTATGGCTACACCTTC. The chain recombines TRBV4-1 with TRBJ1-2; possibly TRBD1 for D (5 bases). This CDR3 comprises 15 residues. The germline V gene has CDR1 MGHRA and CDR2 YSYEKL. V was trimmed by 1 base and J by 5 bases, leaving 14 bases between them.

This clonotype was observed a handful of times. The J gene is TRBJ2-7, the V gene TRBV7-9, with TRBD1 matching over 7 bases. This CDR3 has 14 residues. Trimming at V came to 3 bases and at J to 1 base, leaving 3 bases not matched to a gene. Germline assignment: CDR1 SEHNR and CDR2 FQNEAQ (reference sequence). As DNA, the CDR3 is TGTGCCAGCAGCTTCGACAGGGCGTCCTACGAGCAGTACTTC. As protein: CASSFDRASYEQYF.

This clonotype was counted at least ten times. The rearrangement uses TRBV28 and TRBJ2-3; 12 bases align to TRBD2. The germline V gene has CDR1 MDHEN and CDR2 SYDVKM. This CDR3 is built from 16 residues. The V gene end was trimmed by 3 bases and the J gene end by 5 bases; junction bases not matched to a gene: 6. The DNA for the CDR3 is TGTGCCAGCAGTTTCCAAGCGGGACTAGCGGGAGATACGCAGTATTTT. This codes for CASSFQAGLAGDTQYF.

The V and J genes are TRBV19 and TRBJ1-3; D not certain. The V gene's germline CDR1 is LNHDA and CDR2 SQIVND (reference sequence). V was shortened by 0 bases and J by 0 bases, with 9 bases between the two germline ends. The CDR3 runs 16 residues. This chain's CDR3 is CASSIEGLSSGNTIYF. DNA for the CDR3: TGTGCCAGTAGTATAGAAGGACTGAGCTCTGGAAACACCATATATTTT. Variable domain in full (rest from reference TRBV19 and TRBJ1-3): DGGITQSPKYLFRKEGQNVTLSCEQNLNHDAMYWYRQDPGQGLRLIYYSQIVNDFQKGDIAEGYSVSREKKESFPLTVTSAQKNPTAFYLCASSIEGLSSGNTIYFGEGSWLTVV.

The chain links TRBV2 to TRBJ1-5; D is ambiguous. Germline V gives CDR1 SNHLY, CDR2 FYNNEI. This CDR3 contains 16 residues. V gave up 3 bases and J gave up 0 bases, with 12 bases separating them. CDR3 in amino acids: CASSEREAYSNQPQHF. CDR3 in DNA: TGTGCCAGCAGTGAGCGGGAGGCTTATAGCAATCAGCCCCAGCATTTT.

The rearrangement links TRBV6-2 or TRBV6-3 to TRBJ2-1, with TRBD2 matching 9 bases. The V and J ends lost 8 bases and 7 bases, in that order; junction bases with no gene match: 12. The CDR3 consists of 15 residues. CDR1 is MNHEY and CDR2 is SVGEGT in the germline V gene. The CDR3 sequence: CASRLAGVVTNEQFF. CDR3 nucleotides: TGTGCCAGCCGTTTAGCGGGAGTAGTTACGAATGAGCAGTTCTTC.